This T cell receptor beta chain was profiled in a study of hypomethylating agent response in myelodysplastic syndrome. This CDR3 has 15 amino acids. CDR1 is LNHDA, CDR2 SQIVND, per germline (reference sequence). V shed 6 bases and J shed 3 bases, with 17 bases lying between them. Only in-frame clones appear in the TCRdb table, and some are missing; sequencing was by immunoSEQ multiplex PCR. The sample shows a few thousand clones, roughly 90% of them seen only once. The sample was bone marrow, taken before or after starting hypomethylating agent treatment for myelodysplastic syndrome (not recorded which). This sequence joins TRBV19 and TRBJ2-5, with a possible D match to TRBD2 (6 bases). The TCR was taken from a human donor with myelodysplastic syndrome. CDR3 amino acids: CASRPALANEETQYF. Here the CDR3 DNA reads TGTGCCAGTAGGCCGGCGCTAGCGAATGAAGAGACCCAGTACTTC. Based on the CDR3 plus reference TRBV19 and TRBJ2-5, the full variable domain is DGGITQSPKYLFRKEGQNVTLSCEQNLNHDAMYWYRQDPGQGLRLIYYSQIVNDFQKGDIAEGYSVSREKKESFPLTVTSAQKNPTAFYLCASRPALANEETQYFGPGTRLLVL.